This TCR beta chain was sequenced in a study of T-cell reconstitution after alpha-beta-depleted transplantation in children. A TCRbeta library incorporating unique molecular identifiers was prepared. TCRdb independently ran MiXCR on the PCR reads; one entry per CDR3 protein. Of around 230,000 distinct CDR3 sequences listed, under 20% were seen once; the top ten hold around 45%. Germline V CDR1 and CDR2: SGHAT, FQNNGV. Trimming removed 7 bases at V and 4 bases at J, with 17 bases between. CDR3 size: 14 residues. The V call is TRBV11-2, the J call TRBJ2-7, with D perhaps matching TRBD2 (6 bases). The sequence was collected from a male patient between 2 and 10 years old who had a stem cell transplant for acute lymphoblastic leukemia, so the T cells may come from the graft donor. Sequenced material: PBMCs, mostly from graft donor cells, taken 360 days after TCRalphabeta/CD19-depleted stem cell transplant. CDR3 region: CASNTGTGGYEQYF. The CDR3 DNA is TGTGCCAGCAACACCGGGACTGGGGGTTACGAGCAGTACTTC.